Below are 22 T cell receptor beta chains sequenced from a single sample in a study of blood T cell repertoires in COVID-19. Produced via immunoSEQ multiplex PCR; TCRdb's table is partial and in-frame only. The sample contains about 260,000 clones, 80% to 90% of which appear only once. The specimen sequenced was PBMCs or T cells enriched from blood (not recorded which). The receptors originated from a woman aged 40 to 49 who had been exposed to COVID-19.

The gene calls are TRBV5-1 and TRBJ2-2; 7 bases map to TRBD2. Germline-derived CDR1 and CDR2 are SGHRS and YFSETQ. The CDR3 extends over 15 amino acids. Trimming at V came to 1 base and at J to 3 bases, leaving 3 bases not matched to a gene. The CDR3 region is CASSLISGYTGELFF. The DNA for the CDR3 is TGCGCCAGCAGCTTGATTAGCGGGTACACCGGGGAGCTGTTTTTT.

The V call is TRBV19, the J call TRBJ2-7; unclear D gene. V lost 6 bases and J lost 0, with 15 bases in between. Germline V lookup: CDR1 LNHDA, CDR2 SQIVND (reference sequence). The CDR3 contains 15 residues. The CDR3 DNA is TGTGCCAGTAGCCTACCCCTAAACCCCTCCTACGAGCAGTACGTC. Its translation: CASSLPLNPSYEQYV.

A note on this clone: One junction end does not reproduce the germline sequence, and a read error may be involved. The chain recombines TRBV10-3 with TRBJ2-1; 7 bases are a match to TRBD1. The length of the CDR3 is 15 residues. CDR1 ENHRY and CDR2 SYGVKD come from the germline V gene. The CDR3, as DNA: TGTGCCATCAGTGAAAGAGGGGGCTCCTCCAATGAGCAGTTCTTC. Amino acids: CAISERGGSSNEQFF.

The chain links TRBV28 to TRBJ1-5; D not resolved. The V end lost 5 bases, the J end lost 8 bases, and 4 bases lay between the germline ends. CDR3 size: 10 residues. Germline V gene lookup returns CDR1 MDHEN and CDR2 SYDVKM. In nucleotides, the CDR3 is TGTGCCAGCAGTCTTGAGCCCCAGCATTTT. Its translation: CASSLEPQHF.

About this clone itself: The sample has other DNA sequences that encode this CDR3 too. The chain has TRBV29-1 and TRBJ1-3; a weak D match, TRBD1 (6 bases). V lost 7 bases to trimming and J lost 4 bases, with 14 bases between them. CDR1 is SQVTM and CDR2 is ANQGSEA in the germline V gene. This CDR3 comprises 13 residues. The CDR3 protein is CSALQGSGNTIYF. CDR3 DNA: TGCAGCGCCCTACAGGGATCCGGAAACACCATATATTTT.

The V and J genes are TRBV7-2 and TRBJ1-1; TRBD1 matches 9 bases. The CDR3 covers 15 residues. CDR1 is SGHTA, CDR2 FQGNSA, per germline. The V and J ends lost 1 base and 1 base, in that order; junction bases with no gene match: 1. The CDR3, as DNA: TGTGCCAGCAGCTTAGACAGGGGGCGGAACACTGAAGCTTTCTTT. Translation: CASSLDRGRNTEAFF. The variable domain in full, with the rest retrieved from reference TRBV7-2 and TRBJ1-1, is GAGVSQSPSNKVTEKGKDVELRCDPISGHTALYWYRQSLGQGLEFLIYFQGNSAPDKSGLPSDRFSAERTGGSVSTLTIQRTQQEDSAVYLCASSLDRGRNTEAFFGQGTRLTVV.

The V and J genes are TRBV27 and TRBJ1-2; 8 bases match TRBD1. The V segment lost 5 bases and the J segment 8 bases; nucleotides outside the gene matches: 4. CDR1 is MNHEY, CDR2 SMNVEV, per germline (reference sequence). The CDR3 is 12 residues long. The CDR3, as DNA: TGTGCCAGCAGTCGGACAGGGCAAGGCTACACCTTC. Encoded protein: CASSRTGQGYTF.

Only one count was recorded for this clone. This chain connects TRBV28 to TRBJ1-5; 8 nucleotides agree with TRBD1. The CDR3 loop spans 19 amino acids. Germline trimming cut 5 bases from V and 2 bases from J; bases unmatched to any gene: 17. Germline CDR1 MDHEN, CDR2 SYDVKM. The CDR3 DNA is TGTGCCAGCAGTCTATACACCTTTAACGACAGGGGTGGCAATCAGCCCCAGCATTTT. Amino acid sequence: CASSLYTFNDRGGNQPQHF.

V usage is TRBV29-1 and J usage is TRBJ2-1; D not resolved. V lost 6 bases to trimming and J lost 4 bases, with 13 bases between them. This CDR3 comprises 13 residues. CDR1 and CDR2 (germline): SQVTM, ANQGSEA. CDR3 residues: CSVADTAYNEQFF. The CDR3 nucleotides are TGCAGCGTCGCCGACACGGCATACAATGAGCAGTTCTTC.

The CDR3 DNA follows: TGCGCCAGCAGCCATTCCCGGCGGAGCATCGATAATTCACCCCTCCACTTT. This gives the protein CASSHSRRSIDNSPLHF. The chain is built from TRBV4-1 and TRBJ1-6; D call uncertain. The germline CDR1 and CDR2 sequences are MGHRA and YSYEKL. The CDR3 extends over 17 amino acids. Trimming removed 3 bases at V and 5 bases at J, with 17 bases between.

The CDR3 DNA reads as TGTGCCAGCAGTTCCCCACAGACAGGGGGCTATGGCTACACCTTC. Its translation is CASSSPQTGGYGYTF. This chain links TRBV28 with TRBJ1-2; 9 bases line up with TRBD1. The CDR3 contains 15 residues. The V gene's germline CDR1 is MDHEN and CDR2 SYDVKM. V lost 4 bases, J lost 4 bases, and 7 bases stayed unmatched.

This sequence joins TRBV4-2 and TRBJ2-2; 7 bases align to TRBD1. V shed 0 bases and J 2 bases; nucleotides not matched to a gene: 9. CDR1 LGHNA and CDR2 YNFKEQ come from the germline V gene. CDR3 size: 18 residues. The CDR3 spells CASSQEPGQITNTGELFF. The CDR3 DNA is TGTGCCAGCAGCCAAGAACCGGGACAGATAACTAACACCGGGGAGCTGTTTTTT.

CDR3 amino acids: CASSLLSHEQFF. The CDR3 coding sequence is TGTGCCAGCAGCTTACTAAGCCATGAGCAGTTCTTC. The chain combines TRBV7-2 with TRBJ2-1; no definite D call. Looked up from germline, CDR1 is SGHTA and CDR2 is FQGNSA. Deletions cut 2 bases from V and 8 bases from J, with 7 bases between. The CDR3 runs to 12 residues.

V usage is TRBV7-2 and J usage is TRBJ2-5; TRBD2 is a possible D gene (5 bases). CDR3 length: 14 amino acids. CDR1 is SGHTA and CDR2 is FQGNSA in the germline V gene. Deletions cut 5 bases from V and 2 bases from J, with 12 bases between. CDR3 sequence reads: CASSQRSGQETQYF. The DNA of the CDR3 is TGTGCCAGCAGCCAGCGGTCGGGGCAAGAGACCCAGTACTTC.

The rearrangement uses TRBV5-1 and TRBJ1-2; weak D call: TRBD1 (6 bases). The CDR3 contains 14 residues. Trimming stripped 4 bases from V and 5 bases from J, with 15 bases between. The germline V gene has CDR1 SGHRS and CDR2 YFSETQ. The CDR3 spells CASSAGQNPYGYTF. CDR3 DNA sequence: TGCGCCAGCAGCGCAGGACAGAACCCTTATGGCTACACCTTC.

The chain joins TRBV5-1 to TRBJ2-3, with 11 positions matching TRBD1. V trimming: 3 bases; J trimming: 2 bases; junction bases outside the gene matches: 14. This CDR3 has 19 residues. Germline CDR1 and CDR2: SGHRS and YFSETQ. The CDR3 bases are TGCGCCAGCAGCTCCCCCCGGGACAGGGGGTTGCGGGTCACAGATACGCAGTATTTT. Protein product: CASSSPRDRGLRVTDTQYF.

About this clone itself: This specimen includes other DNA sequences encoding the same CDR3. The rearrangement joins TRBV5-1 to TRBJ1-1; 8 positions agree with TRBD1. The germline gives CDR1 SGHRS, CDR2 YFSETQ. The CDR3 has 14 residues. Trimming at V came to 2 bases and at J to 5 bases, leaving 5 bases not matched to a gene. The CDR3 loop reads CASSFQGAGTEAFF. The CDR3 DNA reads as TGCGCCAGCAGCTTCCAGGGGGCGGGTACTGAAGCTTTCTTT.

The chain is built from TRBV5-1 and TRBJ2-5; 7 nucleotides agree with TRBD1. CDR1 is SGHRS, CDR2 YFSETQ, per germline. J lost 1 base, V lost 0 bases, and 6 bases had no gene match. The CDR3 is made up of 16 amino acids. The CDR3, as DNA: TGCGCCAGCAGCTTGGGGTACAGGGGCCCCCAAGAGACCCAGTACTTC. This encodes CASSLGYRGPQETQYF.

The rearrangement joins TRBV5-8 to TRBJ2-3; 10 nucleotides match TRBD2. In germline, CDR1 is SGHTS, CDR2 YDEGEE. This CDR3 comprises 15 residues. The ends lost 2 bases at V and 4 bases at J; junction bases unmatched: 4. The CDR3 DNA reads TGTGCCAGCAGCTTAACTAGCGGGATCTCAGATACGCAGTATTTT. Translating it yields CASSLTSGISDTQYF.

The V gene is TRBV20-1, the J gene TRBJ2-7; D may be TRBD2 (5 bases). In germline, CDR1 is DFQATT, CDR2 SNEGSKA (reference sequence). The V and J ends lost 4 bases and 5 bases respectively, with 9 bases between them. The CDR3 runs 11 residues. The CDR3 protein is CSATSGNEQYV. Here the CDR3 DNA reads TGCAGTGCTACGTCCGGGAACGAGCAGTACGTC.

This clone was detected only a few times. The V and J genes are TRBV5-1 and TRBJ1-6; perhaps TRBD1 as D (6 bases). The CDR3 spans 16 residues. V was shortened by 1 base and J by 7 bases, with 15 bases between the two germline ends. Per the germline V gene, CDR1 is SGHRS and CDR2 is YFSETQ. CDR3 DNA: TGCGCCAGCAGCTTGAAACAGGGTCCCTCGAATTCACCCCTCCACTTT. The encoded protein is CASSLKQGPSNSPLHF.

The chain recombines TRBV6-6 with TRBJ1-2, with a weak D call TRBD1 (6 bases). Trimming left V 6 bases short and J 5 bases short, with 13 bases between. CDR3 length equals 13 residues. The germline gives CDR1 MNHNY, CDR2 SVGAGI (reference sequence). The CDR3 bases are TGTGCCAGCAGCCTGGACAGTGTTTATGGCTACACCTTC. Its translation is CASSLDSVYGYTF.